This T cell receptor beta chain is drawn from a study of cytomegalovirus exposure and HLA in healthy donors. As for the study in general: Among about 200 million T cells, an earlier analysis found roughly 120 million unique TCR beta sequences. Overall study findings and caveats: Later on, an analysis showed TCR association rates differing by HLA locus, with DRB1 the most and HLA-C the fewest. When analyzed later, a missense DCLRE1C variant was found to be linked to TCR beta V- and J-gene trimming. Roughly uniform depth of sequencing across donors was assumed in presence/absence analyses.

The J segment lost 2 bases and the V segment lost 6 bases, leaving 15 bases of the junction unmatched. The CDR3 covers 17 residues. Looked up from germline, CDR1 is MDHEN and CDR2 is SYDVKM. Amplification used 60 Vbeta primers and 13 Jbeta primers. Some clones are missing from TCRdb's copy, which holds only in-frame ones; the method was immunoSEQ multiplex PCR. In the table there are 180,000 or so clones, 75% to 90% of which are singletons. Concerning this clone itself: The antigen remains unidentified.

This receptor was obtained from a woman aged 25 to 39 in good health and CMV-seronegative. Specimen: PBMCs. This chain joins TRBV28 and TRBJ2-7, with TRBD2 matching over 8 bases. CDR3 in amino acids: CASSPGSGSSLPYEQYF. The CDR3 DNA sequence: TGTGCCAGCAGCCCTGGGAGCGGGAGTTCCCTTCCCTACGAGCAGTACTTC.